This T cell receptor (beta chain) was obtained from a study of T cell repertoires in cytomegalovirus infection. Study context: Public TCR beta signatures marked donors with CMV infection and the matching HLA. General study findings and limits: Clonotypes of TCR beta that were HLA-C-restricted and CMV-specific dominated the ex vivo response. Cumulative public TCR beta family frequency identified carriers of CMV plus the relevant HLA.

TCRdb fed the reads into MiXCR, producing one record per CDR3 protein. The repertoire holds hundreds of thousands of distinct CDR3 sequences, with roughly 35% as singletons. This clonotype was counted many times. Its antigen remains unknown. This CDR3 region has 16 residues. Losses at the gene ends were 5 bases for V and 9 bases for J; bases not matched to a gene: 16. Germline loops: CDR1 SEHNR, CDR2 FQNEAQ (reference sequence). This clonotype originated in a human donor in good health (CMV status not recorded). Some clones in this sample may be carry-over from other donors' samples. The gene calls are TRBV7-9 and TRBJ2-1, with TRBD2 matching 7 bases. Sequencing input: PBMCs. The CDR3 region is CASSPGRQLPSGEQFF. The CDR3 DNA sequence: TGTGCCAGCAGCCCCGGACGGCAGCTACCTAGCGGTGAGCAGTTCTTC.